The clone carrying this T cell receptor beta chain was seen only a few times. From the 5' RACE reads, TCRdb called clonotypes with MiXCR, one entry per CDR3 protein. The table has 600,000 to 850,000 distinct CDR3 sequences, about 20% seen once. V lost 4 bases to trimming and J lost 8 bases, with 6 bases between them. Germline CDR1 and CDR2: SGHRS and YFSETQ. The CDR3 totals 11 residues. The sample is drawn from a study of identical twins. These data were also reused for a study on T cells expressing NK-cell markers. This second report adds: Of CD8+ T cells, about 1.0-8% belonged to dominant NKG2C+ clonotypes in several donors. Several donors' CD3+CD56-NKG2C+ cells were dominated by the same clonotypes.

This rearrangement joins TRBV5-1 to TRBJ2-2; D ambiguous. The sequenced sample was PBMCs. The source of this sequence is a woman under 30 in good health. CDR3 DNA: TGCGCCAGCAGCCAAGAGGGGGAGCTGTTTTTT. Residues: CASSQEGELFF.